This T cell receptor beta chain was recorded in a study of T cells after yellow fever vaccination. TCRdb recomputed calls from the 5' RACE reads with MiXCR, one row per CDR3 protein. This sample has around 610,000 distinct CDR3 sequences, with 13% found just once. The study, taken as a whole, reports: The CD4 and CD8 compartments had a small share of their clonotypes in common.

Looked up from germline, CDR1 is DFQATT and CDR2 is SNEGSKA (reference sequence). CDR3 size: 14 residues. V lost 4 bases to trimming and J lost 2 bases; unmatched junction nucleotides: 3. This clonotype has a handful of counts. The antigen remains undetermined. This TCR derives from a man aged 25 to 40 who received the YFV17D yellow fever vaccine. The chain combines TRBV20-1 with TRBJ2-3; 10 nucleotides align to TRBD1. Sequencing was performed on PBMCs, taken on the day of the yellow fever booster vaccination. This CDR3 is CSAKDRGLTDTQYF. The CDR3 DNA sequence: TGCAGTGCTAAAGACAGGGGGCTCACAGATACGCAGTATTTT.